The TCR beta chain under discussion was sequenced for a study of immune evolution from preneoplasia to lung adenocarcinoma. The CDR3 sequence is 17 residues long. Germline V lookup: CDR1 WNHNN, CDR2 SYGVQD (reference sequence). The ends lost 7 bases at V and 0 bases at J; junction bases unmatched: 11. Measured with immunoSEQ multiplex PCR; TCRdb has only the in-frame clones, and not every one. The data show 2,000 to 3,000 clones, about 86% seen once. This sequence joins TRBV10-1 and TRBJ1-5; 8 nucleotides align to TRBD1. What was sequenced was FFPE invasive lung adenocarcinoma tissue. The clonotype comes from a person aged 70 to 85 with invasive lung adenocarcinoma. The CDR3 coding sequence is TGCGCCAGCAACGGGACAGGAAAATCATATAGCAATCAGCCCCAGCATTTT. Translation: CASNGTGKSYSNQPQHF.